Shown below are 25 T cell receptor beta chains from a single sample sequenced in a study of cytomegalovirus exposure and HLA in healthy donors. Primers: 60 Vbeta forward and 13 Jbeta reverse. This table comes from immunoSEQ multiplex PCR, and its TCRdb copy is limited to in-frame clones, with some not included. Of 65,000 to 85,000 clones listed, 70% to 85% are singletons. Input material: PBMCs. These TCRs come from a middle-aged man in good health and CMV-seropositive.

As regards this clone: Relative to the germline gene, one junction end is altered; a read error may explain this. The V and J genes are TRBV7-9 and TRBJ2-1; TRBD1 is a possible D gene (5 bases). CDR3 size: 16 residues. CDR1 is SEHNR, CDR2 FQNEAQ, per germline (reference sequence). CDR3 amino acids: CSSSARQSQDLWEQFF. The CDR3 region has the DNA TGTTCCAGCAGCGCCAGACAGAGTCAAGACCTATGGGAGCAGTTCTTC.

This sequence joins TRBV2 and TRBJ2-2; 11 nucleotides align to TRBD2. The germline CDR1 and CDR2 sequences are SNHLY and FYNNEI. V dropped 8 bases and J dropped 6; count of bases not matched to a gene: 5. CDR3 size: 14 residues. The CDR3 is CASQLAGDPGELFF. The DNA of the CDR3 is TGTGCCAGCCAACTAGCGGGAGATCCCGGGGAGCTGTTTTTT.

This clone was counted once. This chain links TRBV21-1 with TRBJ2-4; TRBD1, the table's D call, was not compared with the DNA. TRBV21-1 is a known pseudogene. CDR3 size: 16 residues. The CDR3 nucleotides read TGTGCCAGCAGCAAAGGGAGACAGGGGGCCAAAAACATTCAGTACTTC. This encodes CASSKGRQGAKNIQYF.

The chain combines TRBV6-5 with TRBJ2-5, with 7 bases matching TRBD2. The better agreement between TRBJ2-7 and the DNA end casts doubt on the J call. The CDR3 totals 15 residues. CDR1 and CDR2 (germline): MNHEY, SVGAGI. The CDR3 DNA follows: TGTGCCAGCAGTTACTCTAGAGCGGGGCCCTACGAGCAGTACTTC. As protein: CASSYSRAGPYEQYF.

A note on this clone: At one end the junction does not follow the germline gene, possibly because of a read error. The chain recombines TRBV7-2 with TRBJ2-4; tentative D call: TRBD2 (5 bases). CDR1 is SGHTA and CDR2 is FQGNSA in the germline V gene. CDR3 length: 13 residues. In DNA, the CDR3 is TGTGCCACCTCTGCTCTAGCCAAAAACAGTCAGTACTTC. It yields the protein CATSALAKNSQYF.

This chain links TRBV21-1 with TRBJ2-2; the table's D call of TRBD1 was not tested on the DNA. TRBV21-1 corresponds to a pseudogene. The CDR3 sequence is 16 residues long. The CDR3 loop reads CASSNYTSGAPGELFF. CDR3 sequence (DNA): TGTGCCAGCAGCAATTATACGTCAGGGGCTCCCGGGGAGCTGTTTTTT.

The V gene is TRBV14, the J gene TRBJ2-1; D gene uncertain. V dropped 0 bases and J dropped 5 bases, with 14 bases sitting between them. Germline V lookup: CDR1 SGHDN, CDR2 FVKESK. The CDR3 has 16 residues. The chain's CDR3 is CASSQDRNWRNNEQFF. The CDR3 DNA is TGTGCCAGCAGCCAAGATCGAAATTGGCGGAACAATGAGCAGTTCTTC.

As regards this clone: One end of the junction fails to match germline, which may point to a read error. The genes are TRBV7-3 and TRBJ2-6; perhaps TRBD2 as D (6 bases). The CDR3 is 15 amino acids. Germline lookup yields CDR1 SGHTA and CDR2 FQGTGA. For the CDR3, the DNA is TGTGCCAGCAGTCCTAGCGAGGCTGGGGCCAACGGCCTGACTTTC. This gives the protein CASSPSEAGANGLTF.

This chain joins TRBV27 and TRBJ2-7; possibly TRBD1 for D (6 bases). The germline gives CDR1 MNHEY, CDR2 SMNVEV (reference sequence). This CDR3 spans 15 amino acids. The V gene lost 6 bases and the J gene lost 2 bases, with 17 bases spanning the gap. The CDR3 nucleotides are TGTGCCAGCAGAAAGGGGGAAACTTCAGCCTACGAGCAGTACTTC. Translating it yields CASRKGETSAYEQYF.

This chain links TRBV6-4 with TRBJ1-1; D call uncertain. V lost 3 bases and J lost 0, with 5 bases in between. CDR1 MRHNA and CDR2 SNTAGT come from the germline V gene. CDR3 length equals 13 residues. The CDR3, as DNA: TGTGCCAGCAGTGAAGGAGTGAACACTGAAGCTTTCTTT. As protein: CASSEGVNTEAFF.

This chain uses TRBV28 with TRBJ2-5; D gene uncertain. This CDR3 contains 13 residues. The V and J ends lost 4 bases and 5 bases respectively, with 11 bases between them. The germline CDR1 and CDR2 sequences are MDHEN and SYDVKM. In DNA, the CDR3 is TGTGCCAGCAGTTCTTCCTTACGGGAGACCCAGTACTTC. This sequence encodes CASSSSLRETQYF.

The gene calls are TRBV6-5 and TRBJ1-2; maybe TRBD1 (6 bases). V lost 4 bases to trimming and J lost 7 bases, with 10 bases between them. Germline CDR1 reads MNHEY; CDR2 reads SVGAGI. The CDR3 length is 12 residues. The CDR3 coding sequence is TGTGCCAGCAGTTTCAGGGGTGGTGGCTACACCTTC. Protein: CASSFRGGGYTF.

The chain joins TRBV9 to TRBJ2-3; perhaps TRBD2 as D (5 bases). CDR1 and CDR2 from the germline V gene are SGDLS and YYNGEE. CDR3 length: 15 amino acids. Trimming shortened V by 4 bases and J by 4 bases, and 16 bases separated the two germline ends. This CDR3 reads CASSHTSSLPDTQYF. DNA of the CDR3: TGTGCCAGCAGCCATACTAGTTCCCTCCCAGATACGCAGTATTTT.

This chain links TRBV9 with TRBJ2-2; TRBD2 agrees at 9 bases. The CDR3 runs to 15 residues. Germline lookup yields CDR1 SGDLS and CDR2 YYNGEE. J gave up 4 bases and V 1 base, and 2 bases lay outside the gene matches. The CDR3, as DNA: TGTGCCAGCAGCGTAACTAGCGGGTCCACCGGGGAGCTGTTTTTT. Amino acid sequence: CASSVTSGSTGELFF.

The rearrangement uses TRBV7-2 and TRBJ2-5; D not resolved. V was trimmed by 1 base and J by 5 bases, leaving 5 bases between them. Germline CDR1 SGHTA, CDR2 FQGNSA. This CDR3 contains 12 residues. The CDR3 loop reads CASSLVRETQYF. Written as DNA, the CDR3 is TGTGCCAGCAGCTTAGTCCGGGAGACCCAGTACTTC.

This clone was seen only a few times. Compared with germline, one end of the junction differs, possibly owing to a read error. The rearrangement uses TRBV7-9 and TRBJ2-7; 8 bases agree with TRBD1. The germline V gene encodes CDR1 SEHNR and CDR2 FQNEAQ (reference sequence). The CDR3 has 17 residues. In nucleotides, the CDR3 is TGTTCCAGCAGCCCCCCTATGTCGGACAGGGCGGTTGGCGAGCAGTACTTC. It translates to CSSSPPMSDRAVGEQYF.

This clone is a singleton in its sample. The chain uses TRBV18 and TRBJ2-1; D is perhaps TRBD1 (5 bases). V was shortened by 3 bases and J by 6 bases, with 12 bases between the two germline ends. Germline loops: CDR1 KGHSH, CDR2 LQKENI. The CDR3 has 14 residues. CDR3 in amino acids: CASSPAGSINEQFF. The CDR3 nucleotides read TGTGCCAGCTCACCCGCAGGGTCGATCAATGAGCAGTTCTTC.

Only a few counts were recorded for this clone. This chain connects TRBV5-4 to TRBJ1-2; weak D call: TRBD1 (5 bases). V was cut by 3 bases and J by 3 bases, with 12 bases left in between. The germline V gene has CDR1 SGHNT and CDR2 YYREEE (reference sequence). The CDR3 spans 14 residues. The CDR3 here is CASSWDGGDYGYTF. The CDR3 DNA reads TGTGCCAGCAGCTGGGACGGGGGAGACTATGGCTACACCTTC.

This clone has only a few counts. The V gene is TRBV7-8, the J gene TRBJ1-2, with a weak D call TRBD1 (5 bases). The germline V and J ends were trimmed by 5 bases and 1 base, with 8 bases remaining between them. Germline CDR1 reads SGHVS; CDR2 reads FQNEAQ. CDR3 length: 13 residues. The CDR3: CASSRGRNYGYTF. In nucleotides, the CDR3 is TGTGCCAGCAGCAGGGGCCGTAACTATGGCTACACCTTC.

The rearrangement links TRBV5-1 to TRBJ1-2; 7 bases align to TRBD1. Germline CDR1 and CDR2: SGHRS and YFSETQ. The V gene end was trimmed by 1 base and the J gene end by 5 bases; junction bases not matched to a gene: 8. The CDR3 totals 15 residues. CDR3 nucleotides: TGCGCCAGCAGCTTGTCACCGGGACAGCCTTATGGCTACACCTTC. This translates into CASSLSPGQPYGYTF.

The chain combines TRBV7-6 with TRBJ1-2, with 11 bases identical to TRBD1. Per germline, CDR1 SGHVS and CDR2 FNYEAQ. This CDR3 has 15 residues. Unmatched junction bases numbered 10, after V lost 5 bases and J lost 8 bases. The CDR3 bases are TGTGCCAGCAGCGATGGGACAGGGGGGCCCTGGGGCTACACCTTC. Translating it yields CASSDGTGGPWGYTF.

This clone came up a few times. In DNA, the CDR3 is TGCGCCAGCAGCCAAGGGGCGGGAGGGGCAGATACGCAGTATTTT. This sequence encodes CASSQGAGGADTQYF. V and J are TRBV4-1 and TRBJ2-3; 9 nucleotides align to TRBD2. In germline, CDR1 is MGHRA, CDR2 YSYEKL. The CDR3 loop spans 15 amino acids. The junction had 3 bases not matched to a gene; V was cut back by 1 base and J by 4 bases.

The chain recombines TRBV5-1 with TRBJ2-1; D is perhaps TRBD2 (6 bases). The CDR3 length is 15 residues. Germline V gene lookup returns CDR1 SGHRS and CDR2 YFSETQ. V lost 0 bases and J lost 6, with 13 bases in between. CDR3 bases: TGCGCCAGCAGCTTGGCCGGGGGAGCCTCCAATGAGCAGTTCTTC. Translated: CASSLAGGASNEQFF.

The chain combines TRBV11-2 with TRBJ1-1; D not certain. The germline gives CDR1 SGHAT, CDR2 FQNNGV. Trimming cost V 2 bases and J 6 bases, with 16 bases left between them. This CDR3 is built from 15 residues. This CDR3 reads CASSLIQATAAEAFF. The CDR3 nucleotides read TGTGCCAGCAGCTTAATCCAGGCTACTGCTGCTGAAGCTTTCTTT.

The CDR3 region is CASSRSLEDSNQPQHF. The CDR3 DNA reads TGTGCCAGCAGCCGATCGCTAGAAGATAGCAATCAGCCCCAGCATTTT. V is TRBV7-9 and J is TRBJ1-5; no clear D gene. CDR3 length: 16 residues. V lost 5 bases and J 0 bases, leaving 14 bases between the germline ends. Germline CDR1 is SEHNR and CDR2 is FQNEAQ (reference sequence). Full variable domain (missing parts from reference TRBV7-9 and TRBJ1-5): DTGVSQNPRHKITKRGQNVTFRCDPISEHNRLYWYRQTLGQGPEFLTYFQNEAQLEKSRLLSDRFSAERPKGSFSTLEIQRTEQGDSAMYLCASSRSLEDSNQPQHFGDGTRLSIL.